This T cell receptor beta chain was observed in a study of beta chain features in type 1 diabetes. Study-level points and caveats: With patients and controls alike, PCR might favor shorter templates to an equal degree. It was not settled here whether HLA type affects TCRB rearrangement. The naive, central memory and Treg TCRB repertoires of patients appeared to be more similar to one another than those of healthy donors. All four CD4+ subsets of Type 1 diabetes patients contained TCRB CDR3s that were moderately but significantly shorter.

Only a few counts were recorded for this clone. The antigen is unknown. The study reverse transcribed the entire isolated RNA, so it sequenced expressed TCRB transcripts. Repertoires were generated with immunoSEQ multiplex PCR, while TCRdb's copy carries only in-frame clones and drops some. The sample comprises over 200,000 clones, 11% of which are singletons, and around 0.017% rests with the top ten. CD4+ naive, central memory, regulatory and stem cell-like memory cells were sorted via CD45RO/CCR7/CD25/CD127/CD95/CD27. Germline V CDR1 and CDR2: SEHNR, FQNEAQ (reference sequence). The ends lost 11 bases at V and 0 bases at J; junction bases unmatched: 3. This CDR3 region has 15 residues.

The material sequenced was naive CD4+ T cells from blood. The TCR sequence derives from a man aged 25-40 years with type 1 diabetes. The V call is TRBV7-9, the J call TRBJ2-2; 13 bases align to TRBD2. The chain's CDR3 is CAYGTSGTNTGELFF. CDR3 nucleotide sequence: TGTGCCTACGGGACTAGCGGGACGAACACCGGGGAGCTGTTTTTT.